Listed here is a single TCR beta chain. No cognate antigen has been identified for it. Base qualities are missing; no much larger clone stands one base away. This specimen belongs to a study of T cells after posttransplantation cyclophosphamide listed by TCRdb under 2016. In terms of the full investigation: Using TRB sequencing, the study followed how the T cell repertoire rebuilt after myeloablative bone marrow transplantation with posttransplantation cyclophosphamide given as GVHD prophylaxis. Samples from roughly 35 PTCy-treated patients, along with samples from roughly 16 of their related bone marrow donors, underwent antigen receptor sequencing. Blood from all 30 or so PTCy patients with 1-year posttransplant specimens was subjected to TRB sequencing. Up to roughly 3 additional blood samples from 2 to 5.2 years after transplant were also TRB-sequenced in 3 patients, as was pretransplant blood from several patients. Because TRA and TRB clonality correlated tightly in eight or nine samples, later TCR analyses were limited to TRB. Public TRB sequences were queried against a database of over 3,000 sequences associated with responses to pathogens, tumor antigens, self-antigens and alloantigens. Broad study findings and their caveats: The TRB repertoires of T cells infiltrating skin or GI tract showed only limited overlap with the TRB repertoires of T cells in blood. Donor-recipient similarity was low at 1-2 months but increased during the first year, and donor CD8+ memory clones often dominated later blood repertoires. Across 45 patients, recipient CMV seropositivity and CMV reactivation were highly associated with TRB clonality; PTCy diversity was similar to CNI/methotrexate controls.

TRB sequencing used genomic DNA with the immunoSEQ assay at survey resolution or the hsTCRB kit. On the authors' methods: Initial read processing used immunoSEQ software, and repertoire analyses used the LymphoSeq R package. Clonality was computed as 1 minus normalized Shannon entropy, and a Gini coefficient was also calculated for each TRB dataset. Phenotypes of unsorted samples were inferred by mapping TRB sequences from sorted subsets of the recipient or donor onto unsorted samples of the same recipient. TCRdb retrieved this table from immuneACCESS and kept in-frame rearrangements only. Not all clones are present; in checked studies, unresolved V genes account for under half, and no reason is known for the remainder. V and J calls and clone size are given by that table; D and trimming were obtained from the DNA. The sample table lists 1,500 or so clones, 95% to 98% of them with a count of one. The ten biggest clones cover roughly 1.7% of the sample.

Trimmed from V: 0 bases; trimmed from J: 5 bases; junction bases lacking a gene match: 6. The CDR3 contains 15 residues, cysteine and phenylalanine counted. Just CDR3 DNA is preserved here, 45 bases in frame from base 1. From the germline V gene (reference sequence), CDR1 is SGHKS and CDR2 is YYEKEE. On the day of marrow donation, related bone marrow donors gave peripheral blood samples. Naive T cells were defined as viable CD3+CD4+ or CD3+CD8+ cells that were CCR7+CD45RA+CD45RO-CD95-CD27+CD28+. Peripheral blood and bone marrow mononuclear cells were isolated by Ficoll-Hypaque density centrifugation and cryopreserved. CD4+ and CD8+ T cells, including naive and memory subsets, were sorted by FACS on a FACSAria II.

The V and J genes are TRBV5-5 and TRBJ2-3, and 7 bases in between align with TRBD2. This receptor was taken from an older woman in good health, CMV-negative, and a related stem cell transplant donor. Sequenced: naive CD8+ T cells sorted from PBMCs. The nucleotide sequence reads TGTGCCAGCAGCTTGGCGCTAGCGGCGTTAGATACGCAGTATTTT. Its protein reads: CASSLALAALDTQYF. Joined to the reference TRBV5-5 and TRBJ2-3 proteins, this CDR3 gives the full variable domain: DAGVTQSPTHLIKTRGQQVTLRCSPISGHKSVSWYQQVLGQGPQFIFQYYEKEERGRGNFPDRFSARQFPNYSSELNVNALLLGDSALYLCASSLALAALDTQYFGPGTRLTVL.